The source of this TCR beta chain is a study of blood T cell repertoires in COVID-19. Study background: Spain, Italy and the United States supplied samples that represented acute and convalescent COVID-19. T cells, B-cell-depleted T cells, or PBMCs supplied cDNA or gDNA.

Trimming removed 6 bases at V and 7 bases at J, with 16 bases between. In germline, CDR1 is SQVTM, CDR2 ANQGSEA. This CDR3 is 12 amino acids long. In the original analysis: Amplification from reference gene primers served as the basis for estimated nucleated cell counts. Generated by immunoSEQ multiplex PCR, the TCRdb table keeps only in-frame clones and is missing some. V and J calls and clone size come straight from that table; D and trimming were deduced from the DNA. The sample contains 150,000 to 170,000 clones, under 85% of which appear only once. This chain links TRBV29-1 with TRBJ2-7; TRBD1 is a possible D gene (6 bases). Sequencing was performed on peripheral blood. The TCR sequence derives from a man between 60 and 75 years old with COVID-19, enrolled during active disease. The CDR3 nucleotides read TGCAGCGTGGCCGGGACACTGGGGGAGCAGTACTTC. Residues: CSVAGTLGEQYF.